This T cell receptor (beta chain) came from a study of blood T cell repertoires in COVID-19. Method: immunoSEQ multiplex PCR; TCRdb's copy keeps in-frame clones and lacks some. The sample shows about 70,000 clones, roughly 80% of them seen only once. This clone has a handful of counts. The germline V gene encodes CDR1 SGHTA and CDR2 FQGTGA. V dropped 2 bases and J dropped 4 bases, with 11 bases sitting between them. The length of the CDR3 is 14 residues. V is TRBV7-3 and J is TRBJ1-2, with D perhaps TRBD1 (6 bases). This TCR derives from an elderly woman with acute or convalescent COVID-19. Sequenced input: peripheral blood. The CDR3 DNA is TGTGCCAGCAGCTTAGGCGGACAGACCTATGGCTACACCTTC. The encoded protein is CASSLGGQTYGYTF.